These 21 T cell receptor beta chains were sequenced from one sample in a study of response to subunit inactivated influenza vaccine. TCRdb re-analysed the RT-PCR reads in MiXCR, keeping a single row per CDR3 protein. In the table there are about 540,000 distinct CDR3 sequences, less than 25% of which are singletons. This sample was shared with a second study, whose subject was T cells expressing NK-cell markers. From that report: 5'RACE template switching built TCR beta cDNA with unique molecular identifiers.

The sample here was CD4+ T cells sorted from PBMCs, taken 11 to 12 days after vaccination. Receptors were obtained from a man in his forties or fifties who received an inactivated influenza vaccine.

This chain joins TRBV21-1 and TRBJ2-3; the DNA was not used to check the table's D call, TRBD1. TRBV21-1 is noted as a pseudogene. The CDR3 spans 14 residues. Here the CDR3 DNA reads TGTGCCAGCAGCAAAGGGGGCAGCCCAGATACGCAGTATTTT. Its protein is CASSKGGSPDTQYF.

This clonotype has a handful of counts. The chain combines TRBV29-1 with TRBJ2-1; TRBD2 matches 7 bases. CDR3 size: 16 residues. V dropped 6 bases and J dropped 4; count of bases not matched to a gene: 15. Germline V gene data show CDR1 as SQVTM and CDR2 as ANQGSEA. The CDR3 spells CSVRRSSGGRYNEQFF. The CDR3 DNA reads as TGCAGCGTCCGAAGGTCCAGCGGCGGGAGATACAATGAGCAGTTCTTC.

Only one count was recorded for this clonotype. This sequence joins TRBV27 and TRBJ1-2; no clear D. Looked up from germline, CDR1 is MNHEY and CDR2 is SMNVEV (reference sequence). Trimming pared 1 base from V and 5 bases from J, leaving 8 bases between. The CDR3 has 13 amino acids. The CDR3 reads CASSLYPNYGYTF. The CDR3 DNA is TGTGCCAGCAGTTTATACCCGAATTATGGCTACACCTTC.

The rearrangement joins TRBV20-1 to TRBJ2-7; tentative D call: TRBD1 (5 bases). The germline gives CDR1 DFQATT, CDR2 SNEGSKA (reference sequence). This CDR3 has 17 amino acids. The V and J ends lost 6 bases and 5 bases respectively, with 29 bases between them. CDR3 in DNA: TGCAGTGCCACAGTACCAGGGCGGAGAGGCACGACCAACGAGCAGTACTTC. This codes for CSATVPGRRGTTNEQYF.

V is TRBV11-2 and J is TRBJ2-7; D possibly corresponds to TRBD1 (6 bases). Germline CDR1 and CDR2: SGHAT and FQNNGV. V was clipped by 5 bases and J by 9 bases, with 20 bases between them. The CDR3 spans 14 residues. The CDR3 DNA is TGTGCCAGCAGCCAAATGACAGGCCCGGCGTGGCAGTACTTC. Translated: CASSQMTGPAWQYF.

The rearrangement links TRBV20-1 to TRBJ1-1, with no clear D. Germline assignment: CDR1 DFQATT and CDR2 SNEGSKA (reference sequence). The CDR3 sequence is 12 residues long. V was shortened by 3 bases and J by 3 bases, with 8 bases between the two germline ends. DNA of the CDR3: TGCAGTGCTAGTTCCCTGGACACTGAAGCTTTCTTT. Translation gives CSASSLDTEAFF.

The rearrangement uses TRBV19 and TRBJ1-2; 7 nucleotides align to TRBD1. CDR1 LNHDA and CDR2 SQIVND come from the germline V gene (reference sequence). The CDR3 spans 14 residues. Losses at the gene ends were 7 bases for V and 6 bases for J; bases not matched to a gene: 11. This chain's CDR3 is CASNRQGPRDGYTF. The CDR3 DNA follows: TGTGCCAGTAACCGACAGGGACCCCGGGATGGCTACACCTTC.

The V and J genes are TRBV7-2 and TRBJ1-4; weak D call: TRBD1 (5 bases). Trimming took 4 bases from V and 8 from J, leaving 14 bases between them. Germline assignment: CDR1 SGHTA and CDR2 FQGNSA. The CDR3 is 14 residues long. This CDR3 reads CASSSGLRREKLFF. The CDR3 coding sequence is TGTGCCAGCAGCTCGGGACTACGGAGAGAAAAACTGTTTTTT.

The V gene is TRBV14, the J gene TRBJ2-7, with a tentative D call TRBD2 (6 bases). Trimming cost V 4 bases and J 3 bases, with 19 bases left between them. The germline CDR1 and CDR2 sequences are SGHDN and FVKESK. This CDR3 is 16 amino acids long. The CDR3 nucleotides are TGTGCCAGCAGCCCATTCGAGCCACTAGCCAGCTACGAGCAGTACTTC. Amino acids: CASSPFEPLASYEQYF.

This rearrangement joins TRBV7-2 to TRBJ1-5; D remains unclear. The CDR3 contains 12 residues. V was clipped by 7 bases and J by 0 bases, with 4 bases between them. Germline V gives CDR1 SGHTA, CDR2 FQGNSA. This CDR3 is CASTDSNQPQHF. In DNA, the CDR3 is TGTGCCAGCACCGATAGCAATCAGCCCCAGCATTTT.

This clonotype was seen more than once but under ten times. The chain employs TRBV10-3 and TRBJ2-1; tentatively, D is TRBD1 (6 bases). Germline-derived CDR1 and CDR2 are ENHRY and SYGVKD. Trimming removed 6 bases from V and 4 bases from J, with 16 bases in between. The CDR3 loop spans 15 amino acids. The CDR3 here is CAIRPDRATYNEQFF. Written as DNA, the CDR3 is TGTGCCATCAGACCGGACAGAGCAACTTACAATGAGCAGTTCTTC.

The J gene is TRBJ1-5, the V gene TRBV4-1, with D perhaps matching TRBD1 (5 bases). Germline V CDR1 and CDR2: MGHRA, YSYEKL. V gave up 4 bases and J gave up 5 bases, with 12 bases separating them. CDR3 length: 14 residues. The CDR3 loop is CASSRPGPYQPQHF. The CDR3 region has the DNA TGCGCCAGCAGCCGTCCGGGGCCCTATCAGCCCCAGCATTTT.

This clonotype came up many times. The J gene is TRBJ2-3, the V gene TRBV7-9; D may be TRBD1 (6 bases). CDR1 is SEHNR, CDR2 FQNEAQ, per germline (reference sequence). The V and J ends lost 6 bases and 0 bases respectively, with 10 bases between them. The CDR3 consists of 14 residues. In nucleotides, the CDR3 is TGTGCCAGCAGATACAGGGCTAGCACAGATACGCAGTATTTT. The encoded protein is CASRYRASTDTQYF.

This clonotype was found a few times. The genes are TRBV20-1 and TRBJ2-5, with D unresolved. V lost 0 bases to trimming and J lost 7 bases, with 12 bases between them. Per the germline V gene, CDR1 is DFQATT and CDR2 is SNEGSKA (reference sequence). This CDR3 has 13 amino acids. CDR3 DNA sequence: TGCAGTGCTAGAGATTGGCTCATCGGGACCCAGTACTTC. Translated, it gives CSARDWLIGTQYF.

This clonotype has a handful of counts. The chain carries TRBV12-3 or TRBV12-4 and TRBJ2-7; possibly TRBD1 for D (6 bases). V was clipped by 7 bases and J by 6 bases, with 16 bases between them. This CDR3 is built from 13 residues. CDR3 sequence: CASTGPGVGEQYF. CDR3 in DNA: TGTGCCAGCACCGGGCCAGGGGTCGGCGAGCAGTACTTC.

The chain couples TRBV7-2 to TRBJ2-7; the match to TRBD1 covers 7 bases. The CDR3 has 16 residues. Germline trimming cut 4 bases from V and 4 bases from J; bases unmatched to any gene: 13. Per the germline V gene, CDR1 is SGHTA and CDR2 is FQGNSA. The CDR3 DNA is TGTGCCAGCAGCTCTAAAAGGACAGGCCGCCGTTACGAGCAGTACTTC. Encoded protein: CASSSKRTGRRYEQYF.

The chain recombines TRBV24-1 with TRBJ2-1; 7 nucleotides line up with TRBD2. The trim removed 1 base at V and 7 bases at J, leaving 6 bases unmatched. The CDR3 loop spans 15 amino acids. Germline CDR1 KGHDR, CDR2 SFDVKD. CDR3 sequence: CATSDFRGVFNEQFF. In DNA, the CDR3 is TGTGCCACCAGTGATTTTCGGGGGGTCTTTAATGAGCAGTTCTTC.

This clonotype occurred many times. This chain links TRBV5-1 with TRBJ2-2; D remains ambiguous. CDR3 length: 14 amino acids. Trimming cost V 5 bases and J 1 base, with 9 bases left between them. The germline gives CDR1 SGHRS, CDR2 YFSETQ. CDR3 in amino acids: CASSRQLNTGELFF. CDR3 DNA: TGCGCCAGCAGTAGGCAGTTGAACACCGGGGAGCTGTTTTTT.

The genes are TRBV7-2 and TRBJ2-7; 14 bases align to TRBD2. The germline V gene encodes CDR1 SGHTA and CDR2 FQGNSA. The CDR3 has 17 residues. After removal of 4 bases from V and 2 bases from J, the junction contained 7 bases not matched to a gene. CDR3 nucleotide sequence: TGTGCCAGCAGCTCCCGGACTAGCGGGAGGAAAACCTACGAGCAGTACTTC. This gives the protein CASSSRTSGRKTYEQYF.

CDR3: CASSYGGSGPGNEQFF. The CDR3, as DNA: TGTGCCAGCAGTTACGGGGGGTCAGGCCCTGGCAATGAGCAGTTCTTC. The rearrangement joins TRBV6-2 or TRBV6-3 to TRBJ2-1, with D possibly being TRBD2 (6 bases). The CDR3 has 16 amino acids. Germline loops: CDR1 MNHEY, CDR2 SVGEGT. V was cut by 2 bases and J by 6 bases, with 17 bases left in between.

This clonotype was seen repeatedly, ten times or more. The V gene is TRBV20-1, the J gene TRBJ1-5, with 10 bases matching TRBD1. Germline V gene sequence: CDR1 DFQATT, CDR2 SNEGSKA (reference sequence). V shed 5 bases and J 6 bases; nucleotides not matched to a gene: 1. The CDR3 is 12 residues long. The CDR3, as DNA: TGCAGTGCTGGACAGGGGGGTCAGCCCCAGCATTTT. It encodes CSAGQGGQPQHF.